This T cell receptor beta chain was observed in a study of identifying expanded T cells in peripheral blood. Generated by immunoSEQ multiplex PCR, the TCRdb table keeps only in-frame clones and is missing some. The sample has tens of thousands of clones; about 85% are singletons. This CDR3 is built from 15 residues. Between the trimmed V and J ends, which lost 4 bases and 3 bases, there was a span of 15 bases. Germline assignment: CDR1 LGHNA and CDR2 YSLEER. Sequencing was performed on blood. This chain joins TRBV4-3 and TRBJ1-2; D perhaps matches TRBD1 (5 bases). This TCR derives from a person aged 18 to 75 in good health. The CDR3 DNA follows: TGCGCCAGCAGCCGCAAGCAGGGTATAGACTATGGCTACACCTTC. It codes for CASSRKQGIDYGYTF.